This T cell receptor beta chain was profiled in a study of cytomegalovirus exposure and HLA in healthy donors. Whole-study findings and limits: Immune exposure information comprised only CMV serostatus.

PCR involved 60 Vbeta and 13 Jbeta primers. Libraries were prepared by immunoSEQ multiplex PCR; TCRdb keeps only in-frame clonotypes and omits some of them. The listing records 35,000 to 45,000 clones. The length of the CDR3 is 14 residues. CDR1 and CDR2 from the germline V gene are KGHSH and LQKENI. Trimming shortened V by 2 bases and J by 8 bases, and 12 bases separated the two germline ends. With regard to this clone: Its antigen remains unidentified.

The origin of this receptor is a male donor in good health and CMV-seronegative. The specimen was PBMCs. J is TRBJ2-2 and V is TRBV18; perhaps TRBD1 as D (5 bases). CDR3 region: CASSPAQGGGELFF. The CDR3 bases are TGTGCCAGCTCACCAGCCCAGGGTGGAGGGGAGCTGTTTTTT.